These T cell receptor beta chains were read from a single sample in a study of Graves' ophthalmopathy and Graves' hyperthyroidism. Using its own MiXCR run on the multiplex PCR reads, TCRdb lists one record per CDR3 protein. This repertoire shows about 740,000 distinct CDR3 sequences, roughly two fifths found once; its top ten account for approximately 46%. Sequenced sample: peripheral blood. These receptors were obtained from an adult man with Graves' ophthalmopathy. CDR3s include the opening cysteine and the closing phenylalanine or tryptophan. The D gene is left open where the match is weak. A row's size may be missing; if present it is once, few, many or a size class.

v_gene: TRBV24-1; j_gene: TRBJ1-5; abundance: many; d_gene: TRBD1; CDR3nt: TGTGCCACCAGTGATAAAGGACAGGGTGGCAATCAGCCCCAGCATTTT; CDR3aa: CATSDKGQGGNQPQHF
v_gene: TRBV20-1; j_gene: TRBJ2-5; abundance: many; d_gene: .; CDR3nt: TGCAGTGCTAGCGGGGAGATTCAAGAGACCCAGTACTTC; CDR3aa: CSASGEIQETQYF
v_gene: TRBV2; j_gene: TRBJ1-6; abundance: .; d_gene: .; CDR3nt: TGTGCCAGCAGTTACGGGGCTCAGGGAACTAATTCACCCCTCCACTTT; CDR3aa: CASSYGAQGTNSPLHF
v_gene: TRBV9; j_gene: TRBJ1-1; abundance: many; d_gene: .; CDR3nt: TGTGCCAGCAGCGTAGAGGCCATGAACACTGAAGCTTTCTTT; CDR3aa: CASSVEAMNTEAFF
v_gene: TRBV9; j_gene: TRBJ1-6; abundance: many; d_gene: TRBD1; CDR3nt: TGTGCCAGCAGCGGACAGGGCGGGGATTCACCCCTCCACTTT; CDR3aa: CASSGQGGDSPLHF
v_gene: TRBV20-1; j_gene: TRBJ1-5; abundance: many; d_gene: .; CDR3nt: TGCAGTGCTGCCTCGGGTCGGGGCAATCAGCCCCAGCATTTT; CDR3aa: CSAASGRGNQPQHF
v_gene: TRBV24-1; j_gene: TRBJ1-5; abundance: .; d_gene: TRBD1; CDR3nt: TGTGCCACCAGTGACCCGGGACAGGGGGGGGATCAGCCCCAGCATTTT; CDR3aa: CATSDPGQGGDQPQHF
v_gene: TRBV2; j_gene: TRBJ1-4; abundance: .; d_gene: .; CDR3nt: TGTGCCAGCAGTGAGCAGGTTCGTGAAAAACTGTTTTTT; CDR3aa: CASSEQVREKLFF
v_gene: TRBV10-2; j_gene: TRBJ1-1; abundance: many; d_gene: .; CDR3nt: TGCGCCAGCTTTCCCGGGGGACGGCGGATGAACACTGAAGCTTTCTTT; CDR3aa: CASFPGGRRMNTEAFF
v_gene: TRBV12-3/TRBV12-4; j_gene: TRBJ1-6; abundance: many; d_gene: .; CDR3nt: TGTGCCAGTGGTTTGGGGGTTGATGCCTATAATTCACCCCTCCACTTT; CDR3aa: CASGLGVDAYNSPLHF
v_gene: TRBV9; j_gene: TRBJ1-4; abundance: .; d_gene: .; CDR3nt: TGTGCCAGCAGCCAAGAATGGGGGGGTCAGCCTAATGAAAAACTGTTTTTT; CDR3aa: CASSQEWGGQPNEKLFF
v_gene: TRBV2; j_gene: TRBJ1-1; abundance: many; d_gene: .; CDR3nt: TGTGCCAGCAGTCGGGGCTACAACACTGAAGCTTTCTTT; CDR3aa: CASSRGYNTEAFF
v_gene: TRBV7-3; j_gene: TRBJ2-2; abundance: many; d_gene: TRBD2; CDR3nt: TGTGCCAGCAGCTTAATTGCTAGCGGCGGGGAGCTGTTTTTT; CDR3aa: CASSLIASGGELFF
v_gene: TRBV2; j_gene: TRBJ1-6; abundance: .; d_gene: TRBD1; CDR3nt: TGTGCCAGCAGTACAGGGGATATTTCACCCCTCCACTTT; CDR3aa: CASSTGDISPLHF
v_gene: TRBV7-2; j_gene: TRBJ1-6; abundance: few; d_gene: .; CDR3nt: TGTGCCAGCAGCCCCTCCAGGTTGGGTTCACCCCTCCACTTT; CDR3aa: CASSPSRLGSPLHF
v_gene: TRBV10-3; j_gene: TRBJ1-1; abundance: many; d_gene: .; CDR3nt: TGTGCCGCTACCGGGACGGCGAACACTGAAGCTTTCTTT; CDR3aa: CAATGTANTEAFF
v_gene: TRBV7-2; j_gene: TRBJ1-6; abundance: .; d_gene: .; CDR3nt: TGTGCCAGCAGCTTTTTCCGGGGTTCACCCCTCCACTTT; CDR3aa: CASSFFRGSPLHF
v_gene: TRBV29-1; j_gene: TRBJ2-7; abundance: .; d_gene: TRBD2; CDR3nt: TGCAGCGTTGAACTAGCGGGATTCGAGCAGTACTTC; CDR3aa: CSVELAGFEQYF